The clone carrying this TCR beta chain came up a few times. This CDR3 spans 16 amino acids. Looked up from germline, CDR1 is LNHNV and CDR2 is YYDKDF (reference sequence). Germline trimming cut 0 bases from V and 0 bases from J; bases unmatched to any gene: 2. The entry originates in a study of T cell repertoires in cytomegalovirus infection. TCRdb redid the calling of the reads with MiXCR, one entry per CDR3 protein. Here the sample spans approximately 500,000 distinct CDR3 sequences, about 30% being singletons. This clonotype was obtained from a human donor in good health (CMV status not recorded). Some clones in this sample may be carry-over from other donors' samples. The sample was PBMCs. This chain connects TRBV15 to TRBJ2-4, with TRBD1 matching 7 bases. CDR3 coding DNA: TGTGCCACCAGCAGAGAAAGGGGGCAAGCCAAAAACATTCAGTACTTC. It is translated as CATSRERGQAKNIQYF. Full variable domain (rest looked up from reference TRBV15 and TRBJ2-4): DAMVIQNPRYQVTQFGKPVTLSCSQTLNHNVMYWYQQKSSQAPKLLFHYYDKDFNNEADTPDNFQSRRPNTSFCFLDIRSPGLGDTAMYLCATSRERGQAKNIQYFGAGTRLSVL.